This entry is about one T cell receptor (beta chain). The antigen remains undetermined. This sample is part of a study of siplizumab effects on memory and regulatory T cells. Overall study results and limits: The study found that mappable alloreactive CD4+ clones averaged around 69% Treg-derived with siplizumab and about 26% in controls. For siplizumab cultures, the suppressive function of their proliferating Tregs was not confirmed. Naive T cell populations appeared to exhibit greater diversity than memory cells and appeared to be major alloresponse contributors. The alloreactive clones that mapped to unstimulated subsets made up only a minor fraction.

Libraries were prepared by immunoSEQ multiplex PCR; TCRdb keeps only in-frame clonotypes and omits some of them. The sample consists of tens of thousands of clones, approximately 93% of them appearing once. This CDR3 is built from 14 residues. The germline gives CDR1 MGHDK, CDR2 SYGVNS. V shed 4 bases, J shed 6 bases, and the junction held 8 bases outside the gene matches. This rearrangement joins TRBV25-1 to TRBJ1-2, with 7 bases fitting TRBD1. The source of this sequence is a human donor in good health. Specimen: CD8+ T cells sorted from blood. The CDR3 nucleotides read TGTGCCAGCAGTGCCGTAGGGACAGAGGATGGCTACACCTTC. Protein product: CASSAVGTEDGYTF.